Reported below is one TCR beta chain. The sample originates from a study of blood T cell repertoires in COVID-19. For the study at large: COVID-19 samples, acute and convalescent, were from the United States, Italy and Spain. PBMCs, B-cell-depleted T cells, or T cells provided the cDNA or gDNA that made up the material.

V lost 8 bases and J lost 8; bases outside the gene matches: 7. The CDR3 spans 14 residues. Germline loops: CDR1 SEHNR, CDR2 FQNEAQ (reference sequence). Per the study methods: Amplification with reference gene primers provided the estimates of nucleated cell counts. TCRdb's copy holds only in-frame clones and misses some; the assay was immunoSEQ multiplex PCR. D and trimming come from the DNA, and the V and J calls and clone size come from that table. The data hold some 340,000 clones, with 75% to 90% observed a single time. The sequence derives from a woman aged 18-30 years with acute or convalescent COVID-19. The chain links TRBV7-9 to TRBJ2-1; 12 bases fit TRBD2. Sequencing used peripheral blood. The CDR3 DNA reads TGTGCCAGCTGCGGACTAGCGGGATATGATGAGCAGTTCTTC. Protein product: CASCGLAGYDEQFF.